This TCR beta chain appears in the sequencing data of a study of cytotoxic CD8 clonotypes in ibrutinib-treated CLL. Study at large: Timing of response sample collection was a median about twelve months after treatment start, with a range of 6 to 36.

Sequencing was performed with immunoSEQ multiplex PCR; in TCRdb, only in-frame clones are kept and a portion is missing. The data contain approximately 74,000 clones, around 81% of them singletons. Libraries of TCR beta were made from roughly 2.2 micrograms of genomic DNA that came from cryopreserved PBMCs. The CDR3 loop spans 13 amino acids. Trimming removed 4 bases from V and 4 bases from J; junction bases left unmatched: 1. CDR1 SGHRS and CDR2 YFSETQ come from the germline V gene. J is TRBJ2-7 and V is TRBV5-1; 11 bases match TRBD2. This TCR derives from a human donor with chronic lymphocytic leukemia. Sample: PBMCs, taken at disease progression, from a patient treated with ibrutinib. In DNA, the CDR3 is TGCGCCAGCAGCCGGACTAGCGGGTACGAGCAGTACTTC. Translated, it gives CASSRTSGYEQYF.